These T cell receptor beta chains were read from a single sample in a study of CXCR4 blockade with PD-1 therapy in pancreatic cancer. Data came from immunoSEQ multiplex PCR; TCRdb stores just in-frame clones and leaves some out. The sample has 5,000 to 6,500 clones, about 40% seen once. The sequenced sample was tumor tissue. These receptors were obtained from a human donor with pancreatic ductal adenocarcinoma. Both conserved end residues are part of each CDR3. Fields, in order: V gene, J gene, CDR3 protein.

V gene: TRBV9
J gene: TRBJ1-2
CDR3 protein: CASSVADRRHYGYTF

V gene: TRBV19
J gene: TRBJ1-3
CDR3 protein: CASSERQVSGNTIYF

V gene: TRBV6-8
J gene: TRBJ2-1
CDR3 protein: CASSYLGGDEQFF

V gene: TRBV4-1
J gene: TRBJ1-1
CDR3 protein: CASSQLGRGLQDTEAFF

V gene: TRBV28
J gene: TRBJ2-7
CDR3 protein: CASKSDRGINEQYF

V gene: TRBV19
J gene: TRBJ2-7
CDR3 protein: CASSIDSTYEQYF

V gene: TRBV28
J gene: TRBJ1-1
CDR3 protein: CASSFLLKEQGGTEAFF

V gene: TRBV14
J gene: TRBJ1-2
CDR3 protein: CASSQNNYGYTF

V gene: TRBV6-8
J gene: TRBJ2-1
CDR3 protein: CATEPSRTGLLDEQFF

V gene: TRBV5-1
J gene: TRBJ2-2
CDR3 protein: CASSTSGSGPTNTGELFF

V gene: TRBV19
J gene: TRBJ2-1
CDR3 protein: CASGLGTPSYNEQFF

V gene: TRBV19
J gene: TRBJ2-5
CDR3 protein: CASSTEQARLPRLYF

V gene: TRBV18
J gene: TRBJ2-4
CDR3 protein: CASSFPGQDIQYF

V gene: TRBV19
J gene: TRBJ1-1
CDR3 protein: CASSKRGDPNTEAFF

V gene: TRBV6-8
J gene: TRBJ1-2
CDR3 protein: CASSSGQIYGYTF

V gene: TRBV28
J gene: TRBJ2-7
CDR3 protein: CASSLGGTQEEQYF

V gene: TRBV29-1
J gene: TRBJ2-7
CDR3 protein: CSVGLLGEAYEQYF

V gene: TRBV15
J gene: TRBJ2-5
CDR3 protein: CATSRGIAGQETQYF

V gene: TRBV29-1
J gene: TRBJ2-5
CDR3 protein: CSVRTAQETQYF

V gene: TRBV18
J gene: TRBJ2-7
CDR3 protein: CASSPERSGYEQYF

V gene: TRBV11-3
J gene: TRBJ1-5
CDR3 protein: CASSLWGEGNQPQHF

V gene: TRBV28
J gene: TRBJ1-1
CDR3 protein: CASSGPGNRGNTEAFF

V gene: TRBV11-3
J gene: TRBJ1-4
CDR3 protein: CASSRSGTDFATNEKLFF

V gene: TRBV19
J gene: TRBJ2-7
CDR3 protein: CASSSGTSSYEQYF

V gene: TRBV6-1
J gene: TRBJ2-7
CDR3 protein: CASSEELAGSYEQYF

V gene: TRBV19
J gene: TRBJ2-6
CDR3 protein: CASSIIWGGIYGANVLTF

V gene: TRBV28
J gene: TRBJ2-3
CDR3 protein: CASSLRTSGSFGTQYF

V gene: TRBV6-8
J gene: TRBJ1-2
CDR3 protein: CASSWTPSLRTANYGYTF

V gene: TRBV29-1
J gene: TRBJ2-6
CDR3 protein: CSVREGSSGANVLTF

V gene: TRBV18
J gene: TRBJ2-5
CDR3 protein: CASSPRLAEGAQYF

V gene: TRBV11-3
J gene: TRBJ1-1
CDR3 protein: CASSFRGGFSEAFF

V gene: TRBV14
J gene: TRBJ2-1
CDR3 protein: CASSQADSVEQFF

V gene: TRBV19
J gene: TRBJ1-3
CDR3 protein: CASSPSSGNTIYF

V gene: TRBV28
J gene: TRBJ2-1
CDR3 protein: CASSFGAKLSSSYNEQFF

V gene: TRBV18
J gene: TRBJ1-2
CDR3 protein: CASSPAKQGNYGYTF

V gene: TRBV6-8
J gene: TRBJ2-1
CDR3 protein: CAIRPDSYNEQFF

V gene: TRBV6-8
J gene: TRBJ1-3
CDR3 protein: CASRRDINTIYF

V gene: TRBV6-8
J gene: TRBJ2-4
CDR3 protein: CASAPGGVYGIQYF

V gene: TRBV19
J gene: TRBJ2-7
CDR3 protein: CASSIGQGGYEQYF

V gene: TRBV6-8
J gene: TRBJ2-2
CDR3 protein: CASSVNGNTGELFF

V gene: TRBV4-1
J gene: TRBJ2-3
CDR3 protein: CASSRGTSGKVNTDTQYF

V gene: TRBV18
J gene: TRBJ2-1
CDR3 protein: CASAPGTRNEQFF

V gene: TRBV6-8
J gene: TRBJ2-2
CDR3 protein: CASSPRPGTGELFF

V gene: TRBV15
J gene: TRBJ2-7
CDR3 protein: CATSRDKWGHYEQYF

V gene: TRBV29-1
J gene: TRBJ2-4
CDR3 protein: CSVESGTGAKNIQYF

V gene: TRBV4-1
J gene: TRBJ2-2
CDR3 protein: CASSPETSGKNTGELFF

V gene: TRBV28
J gene: TRBJ1-1
CDR3 protein: CASSNTYQNTEAFF

V gene: TRBV9
J gene: TRBJ2-4
CDR3 protein: CASSGAAKNIQYF

V gene: TRBV28
J gene: TRBJ1-1
CDR3 protein: CASRGQLNTEAFF

V gene: TRBV6-8
J gene: TRBJ2-1
CDR3 protein: CASSYEAHNEQFF

V gene: TRBV28
J gene: TRBJ2-1
CDR3 protein: CAAGGLAGGGYNEQFF

V gene: TRBV29-1
J gene: TRBJ1-1
CDR3 protein: CSVGRSRMNTEAFF

V gene: TRBV4-1
J gene: TRBJ1-4
CDR3 protein: CASSPGQGSEKLFF

V gene: TRBV11-1
J gene: TRBJ1-1
CDR3 protein: CASSEGQGNMNTEAFF

V gene: TRBV5-1
J gene: TRBJ2-3
CDR3 protein: CASSLDVSPDTQYF